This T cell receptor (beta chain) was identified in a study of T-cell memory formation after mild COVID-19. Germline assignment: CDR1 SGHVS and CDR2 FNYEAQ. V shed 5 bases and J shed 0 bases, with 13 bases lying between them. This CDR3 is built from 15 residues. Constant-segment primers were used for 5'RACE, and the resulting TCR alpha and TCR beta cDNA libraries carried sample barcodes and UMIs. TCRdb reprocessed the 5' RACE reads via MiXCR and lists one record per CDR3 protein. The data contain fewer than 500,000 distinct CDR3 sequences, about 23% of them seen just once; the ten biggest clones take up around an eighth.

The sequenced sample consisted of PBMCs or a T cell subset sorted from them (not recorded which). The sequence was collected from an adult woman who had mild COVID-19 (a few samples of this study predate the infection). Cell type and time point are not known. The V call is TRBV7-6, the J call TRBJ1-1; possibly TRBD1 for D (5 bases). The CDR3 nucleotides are TGTGCCAGCAGCCTTCAGACAGAAATGAACACTGAAGCTTTCTTT. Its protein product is CASSLQTEMNTEAFF.